A selection of T cell receptor beta chains follows, all from one sample in a study of cytomegalovirus exposure and HLA in healthy donors. Data came from immunoSEQ multiplex PCR; TCRdb stores just in-frame clones and leaves some out. The table lists 95,000 to 110,000 clones, roughly 82% of them singletons. Specimen: PBMCs. All receptors come from a man younger than 40 in good health and CMV-seropositive. The CDR3 runs from the conserved cysteine through the conserved F or W. A D gene is named only where the DNA matches it firmly. Only some rows state a clone size, as once, few, many or a class for expanded clones.

NA	TRBJ2-5	NA	TRBV5-1	CASSLGLRDLTEETQYF	TGCGCCAGCAGCTTGGGATTGAGGGATTTAACCGAAGAGACCCAGTACTTC
NA	TRBJ2-7	NA	TRBV4-1	CASSQDPGDEQYF	TGCGCCAGCAGCCAAGATCCAGGGGACGAGCAGTACTTC
NA	TRBJ2-7	NA	TRBV11-2	CASSLENGYEQYF	TGTGCCAGCAGCTTAGAGAACGGCTACGAGCAGTACTTC
TRBD1	TRBJ1-5	NA	TRBV6-6	CASSYDRVNQPQHF	TGTGCCAGCAGTTACGACAGGGTCAATCAGCCCCAGCATTTT
TRBD1	TRBJ2-7	NA	TRBV19	CASSGGTGGFHEQYF	TGTGCCAGTAGCGGCGGGACAGGGGGCTTCCACGAGCAGTACTTC
TRBD2	TRBJ2-1	NA	TRBV4-1	CASSRILSGLDYNEQFF	TGCGCCAGCAGCCGGATACTATCAGGACTAGACTACAATGAGCAGTTCTTC
TRBD1	TRBJ1-2	NA	TRBV9	CASSARDRGYGYTF	TGTGCCAGCAGCGCCCGGGACAGGGGATATGGCTACACCTTC
NA	TRBJ1-2	NA	TRBV7-9	CASSLLGPQGSNYGYTF	TGTGCCAGCAGTTTATTAGGGCCCCAGGGGAGTAACTATGGCTACACCTTC
NA	TRBJ2-5	NA	TRBV10-3	CAISVGVGTQYF	TGTGCCATCAGTGTAGGAGTCGGGACCCAGTACTTC
TRBD2	TRBJ2-5	NA	TRBV9	CASSVGSGGFQETQYF	TGTGCCAGCAGCGTAGGGAGCGGGGGATTCCAAGAGACCCAGTACTTC
NA	TRBJ1-3	NA	TRBV19	CASSQFRQSGNTIYF	TGTGCCAGTAGCCAATTCCGACAGTCAGGAAACACCATATATTTT
TRBD2	TRBJ2-3	NA	TRBV2	CASSPTGTNTDTQYF	TGTGCCAGCAGCCCCACCGGGACTAACACAGATACGCAGTATTTT
NA	TRBJ2-5	NA	TRBV4-2	CASSQEGAGARRTQYF	TGTGCCAGCAGCCAAGAAGGGGCGGGGGCACGGAGGACCCAGTACTTC
TRBD2	TRBJ2-5	NA	TRBV7-6	CASSSKRGGEQETQYF	TGTGCCAGCAGCTCAAAGCGGGGGGGCGAGCAAGAGACCCAGTACTTC
NA	TRBJ1-1	NA	TRBV30	CAWSVNRNTEAFF	TGTGCCTGGAGTGTAAATCGGAACACTGAAGCTTTCTTT
TRBD1	TRBJ1-5	NA	TRBV19	CASSIPTGVNNQPQHF	TGTGCCAGTAGTATACCTACAGGGGTGAACAATCAGCCCCAGCATTTT
TRBD2	TRBJ2-4	NA	TRBV11-2	CASSFSGENIQYF	TGTGCCAGCAGCTTTAGCGGGGAAAACATTCAGTACTTC
NA	TRBJ2-1	once	TRBV9	CASSVEGGFYNEQFF	TGTGCCAGCAGCGTAGAGGGGGGGTTCTACAATGAGCAGTTCTTC
NA	TRBJ2-1	many	TRBV7-9	CASSLQGSYNEQFF	TGTGCCAGCAGCTTGCAGGGCTCCTACAATGAGCAGTTCTTC
TRBD1	TRBJ1-3	NA	TRBV5-1	CASSWDSSGNTIYF	TGCGCCAGCAGCTGGGACAGCTCTGGAAACACCATATATTTT